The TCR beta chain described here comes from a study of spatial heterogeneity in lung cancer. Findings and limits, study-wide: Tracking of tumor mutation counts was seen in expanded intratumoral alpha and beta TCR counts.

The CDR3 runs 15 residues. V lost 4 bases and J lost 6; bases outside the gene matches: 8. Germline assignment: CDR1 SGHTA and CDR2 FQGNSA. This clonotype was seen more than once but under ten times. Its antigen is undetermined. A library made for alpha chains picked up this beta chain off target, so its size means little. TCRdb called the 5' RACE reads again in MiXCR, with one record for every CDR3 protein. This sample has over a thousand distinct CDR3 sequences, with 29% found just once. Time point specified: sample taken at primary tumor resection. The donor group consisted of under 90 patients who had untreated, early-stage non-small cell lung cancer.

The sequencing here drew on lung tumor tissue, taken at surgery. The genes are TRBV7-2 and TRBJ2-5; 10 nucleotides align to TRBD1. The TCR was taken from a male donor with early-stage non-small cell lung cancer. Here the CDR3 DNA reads TGTGCCAGCAGCTCTGACAGGGGGCAAGCGAAGACCCAGTACTTC. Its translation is CASSSDRGQAKTQYF.